Listed below are T cell receptor beta chains from one sample, sequenced in a study of T cell clonotyping in hematopoietic cell transplantation. Clones were sequenced by immunoSEQ multiplex PCR, and TCRdb holds only the in-frame ones, with some missing. The top ten clones hold about 6% of a sample with tens of thousands of clones, 86% of them seen once. Material: peripheral blood mononuclear cells, obtained before stem cell transplant. The receptors were gathered from a man in his fifties or sixties with biphenotypic leukemia. Some clones in this sample may be carry-over from other donors' samples. Both conserved end residues are trimmed from each CDR3. Each record gives: CDR3 protein, V gene, J gene, CDR3 length.

cdr3_aa: ASSYSGTLLAALNTEAF; v_call: TRBV6-7; j_call: TRBJ1-1; cdr3_length: 17
cdr3_aa: ASSLSGGGNQPQH; v_call: TRBV5-5; j_call: TRBJ1-5; cdr3_length: 13
cdr3_aa: ASSPTPGLTDTQY; v_call: TRBV19; j_call: TRBJ2-3; cdr3_length: 13
cdr3_aa: ASSVSADDQPQH; v_call: TRBV9; j_call: TRBJ1-5; cdr3_length: 12
cdr3_aa: ASSQDVGEGRNTQY; v_call: TRBV4-3; j_call: TRBJ2-3; cdr3_length: 14
cdr3_aa: ASSLGAYEQY; v_call: TRBV5-7; j_call: .; cdr3_length: 10
cdr3_aa: AWSGDSHEQY; v_call: TRBV30; j_call: TRBJ2-7; cdr3_length: 10
cdr3_aa: ASSLYRARQPQH; v_call: TRBV28; j_call: TRBJ1-5; cdr3_length: 12
cdr3_aa: ASSTGDYGYT; v_call: TRBV25-1; j_call: TRBJ1-2; cdr3_length: 10
cdr3_aa: ASSLTGTLGTEAF; v_call: TRBV28; j_call: TRBJ1-1; cdr3_length: 13
cdr3_aa: ASSHSADSWDGGQPQH; v_call: TRBV4-1; j_call: TRBJ1-5; cdr3_length: 16
cdr3_aa: ASSPPGGYEQY; v_call: TRBV7-3; j_call: TRBJ2-7; cdr3_length: 11
cdr3_aa: ASSLSIPGQQH; v_call: TRBV27; j_call: TRBJ1-5; cdr3_length: 11
cdr3_aa: ASSHFGGWDEKLF; v_call: TRBV6-5; j_call: TRBJ1-4; cdr3_length: 13
cdr3_aa: AWSVWGAGGAF; v_call: TRBV30; j_call: TRBJ1-1; cdr3_length: 11
cdr3_aa: ASSLTRDPYGYT; v_call: TRBV5-4; j_call: TRBJ1-2; cdr3_length: 12
cdr3_aa: ASSYMGDRDEQY; v_call: TRBV6-5; j_call: TRBJ2-7; cdr3_length: 12
cdr3_aa: ASSQEGTSGVYEQY; v_call: TRBV4-2; j_call: TRBJ2-7; cdr3_length: 14
cdr3_aa: ASSTSGPNTGELF; v_call: TRBV5-1; j_call: TRBJ2-2; cdr3_length: 13
cdr3_aa: ASSLVATSGYEQY; v_call: TRBV7-2; j_call: TRBJ2-7; cdr3_length: 13
cdr3_aa: ASRGGDRGSYEQY; v_call: TRBV19; j_call: TRBJ2-7; cdr3_length: 13
cdr3_aa: ASSYSTVRGQPQH; v_call: TRBV6-5; j_call: TRBJ1-5; cdr3_length: 13
cdr3_aa: ASSLPGTGWQY; v_call: TRBV6-5; j_call: TRBJ2-7; cdr3_length: 11
cdr3_aa: ASISEYGYT; v_call: TRBV19; j_call: TRBJ1-2; cdr3_length: 9
cdr3_aa: ASSFGARNEQY; v_call: TRBV28; j_call: TRBJ2-7; cdr3_length: 11
cdr3_aa: ASMRGPDTGELF; v_call: TRBV6-1; j_call: TRBJ2-2; cdr3_length: 12